Shown below are 24 T cell receptor beta chains from a single sample sequenced in a study of T cell clusters in autoimmune cytopenias. TRB was amplified from about 270 ng of peripheral blood genomic DNA per sample. TRB was amplified by touch-down multiplex PCR, primer pools A and B combined. Using the multiplex PCR reads, TCRdb records one entry per CDR3 protein without DNA. Here the sample table reports about 2,000 distinct CDR3 sequences. Input material: peripheral blood. All receptors come from a human donor with an autoimmune cytopenia, with autoimmune hepatitis or in good health (not recorded which).

Considering frequency, this clonotype is medium-sized. The V and J genes are TRBV7-6 and TRBJ2-7; TCRdb's D call of TRBD2 is untestable without DNA. The CDR3 spans 13 residues. CDR1 and CDR2 from the germline V gene are SGHVS and FNYEAQ. The CDR3 loop is CATQESHSYEQYF.

The chain has TRBV12-3 or TRBV12-4 and TRBJ1-2; TCRdb outputs TRBD1, but without DNA this stays unchecked. The CDR3 is 14 residues long. The CDR3 spells CASRTGGADYGYTF.

In terms of frequency, this clonotype is medium-sized (0.01 to 0.1%). The chain recombines TRBV29-1 with TRBJ2-7; there is no DNA to check the TCRdb D call of TRBD1. This CDR3 comprises 12 residues. Germline assignment: CDR1 SQVTM and CDR2 ANQGSEA. CDR3 sequence reads: CSTKIGGSEQYF.

In terms of frequency, this clonotype is medium-sized. The chain joins TRBV11-3 to TRBJ2-3. This CDR3 contains 14 residues. CDR1 is SGHNT, CDR2 YENEEA, per germline. CDR3 residues: CASSRGLATDTQYF. Using reference TRBV11-3 and TRBJ2-3 for the parts outside the CDR3, the full variable domain is EAGVVQSPRYKIIEKKQPVAFWCNPISGHNTLYWYLQNLGQGPELLIRYENEEAVDDSQLPKDRFSAERLKGVDSTLKIQPAELGDSAVYLCASSRGLATDTQYFGPGTRLTVL.

The chain links TRBV30 to TRBJ2-2; TCRdb's D gene call, TRBD1, goes unchecked for lack of DNA. From germline, CDR1 is GTSNPN and CDR2 SVGIG (reference sequence). CDR3 size: 13 residues. The CDR3 here is CAWSVSGDGELFF.

Considering frequency, this clonotype is medium-sized. The genes are TRBV29-1 and TRBJ1-2; the TRBD1 assignment by TCRdb is unverifiable without DNA. This CDR3 has 15 residues. CDR1 SQVTM and CDR2 ANQGSEA come from the germline V gene. CDR3 amino acids: CSVEEGRWTGYGYTF.

The gene calls are TRBV20-1 and TRBJ2-4; as DNA is missing, the TRBD1 call by TCRdb cannot be tested. This CDR3 spans 13 amino acids. Per the germline V gene, CDR1 is DFQATT and CDR2 is SNEGSKA (reference sequence). The CDR3 is CSANRQANVIQYF.

V usage is TRBV5-1 and J usage is TRBJ2-3. This CDR3 contains 14 residues. Germline V gives CDR1 SGHRS, CDR2 YFSETQ. The CDR3 loop reads CASSLGRTTDTQYF.

V usage is TRBV5-5 and J usage is TRBJ1-3; the D call of TRBD1 rests on TCRdb alone, since no DNA is present to check it. This CDR3 has 17 residues. Germline CDR1 reads SGHKS; CDR2 reads YYEKEE (reference sequence). The CDR3 loop is CASSFFSLGGSGNTIYF.

CDR3 loop: CASTLAQGRPDTQYF. This chain connects TRBV19 to TRBJ2-3; the TCRdb D gene call, TRBD1, has no DNA to confirm it. This CDR3 region has 15 residues. Germline V gene data show CDR1 as LNHDA and CDR2 as SQIVND (reference sequence). Full variable domain (missing parts from reference TRBV19 and TRBJ2-3): DGGITQSPKYLFRKEGQNVTLSCEQNLNHDAMYWYRQDPGQGLRLIYYSQIVNDFQKGDIAEGYSVSREKKESFPLTVTSAQKNPTAFYLCASTLAQGRPDTQYFGPGTRLTVL.

This clonotype registers medium-sized by frequency. The chain joins TRBV27 to TRBJ1-6. Germline V gene data show CDR1 as MNHEY and CDR2 as SMNVEV (reference sequence). CDR3 size: 12 residues. CDR3: CASSLNNSPLHF.

This clonotype is identified as medium-sized from frequency. The genes are TRBV6-5 and TRBJ2-7; absent DNA, TCRdb's TRBD1 call cannot be checked. The CDR3 is made up of 15 amino acids. Per germline, CDR1 MNHEY and CDR2 SVGAGI. CDR3: CASSPPPRGQSEQYF.

By frequency, this clonotype registers medium-sized (0.01 to 0.1%). CDR3 amino acids: CASSLWAGEQYF. This chain joins TRBV27 and TRBJ2-7; as DNA is missing, the TRBD1 call by TCRdb cannot be tested. The CDR3 is 12 amino acids. Germline CDR1 reads MNHEY; CDR2 reads SMNVEV (reference sequence).

Considering frequency, this clonotype is medium-sized. V usage is TRBV15 and J usage is TRBJ2-6. Germline CDR1 and CDR2: LNHNV and YYDKDF (reference sequence). The CDR3 runs 18 residues. The CDR3 spells CATSRDPFGLSGANVLTF.

This clonotype registers medium-sized by frequency. The chain carries TRBV6-5 and TRBJ2-2. Germline loops: CDR1 MNHEY, CDR2 SVGAGI. The CDR3 extends over 12 amino acids. CDR3 amino acids: CATRVGTGELFF.

By frequency, this clonotype registers medium-sized. The chain recombines TRBV6-5 with TRBJ2-1; checking the TCRdb D call of TRBD2 is not possible without DNA. In germline, CDR1 is MNHEY, CDR2 SVGAGI. The CDR3 covers 14 residues. The CDR3 loop reads CASRLAGGYNEQFF.

This clonotype is identified as medium-sized (0.01 to 0.1%) from frequency. The chain couples TRBV18 to TRBJ2-7. The V gene's germline CDR1 is KGHSH and CDR2 LQKENI. The CDR3 length is 11 residues. The chain's CDR3 is CASSTEAEQYF.

This clonotype is identified as medium-sized (0.01 to 0.1%) from frequency. The chain carries TRBV30 and TRBJ1-2. Germline V gene data show CDR1 as GTSNPN and CDR2 as SVGIG (reference sequence). The CDR3 length is 12 residues. The CDR3 loop reads CAWSVAYYGYTF.

This clonotype is called medium-sized based on its frequency. The chain joins TRBV19 to TRBJ1-2; there is no DNA to check the TCRdb D call of TRBD1. The CDR3 sequence is 14 residues long. Germline CDR1 LNHDA, CDR2 SQIVND (reference sequence). This CDR3 reads CASSPRQGNYGYTF.

This clonotype shows up as medium-sized by frequency. The V gene is TRBV12-3 or TRBV12-4, the J gene TRBJ1-4; TCRdb reports TRBD1, a call that lacks DNA to check it against. The CDR3 is 17 residues long. The CDR3 loop is CASSPQGQGRRKEKLFF.

This clonotype registers medium-sized (0.01 to 0.1%) by frequency. The V call is TRBV20-1, the J call TRBJ2-1; no DNA is available, so the TRBD2 call from TCRdb remains unchecked. The CDR3 totals 13 residues. The germline CDR1 and CDR2 sequences are DFQATT and SNEGSKA (reference sequence). The CDR3 here is CSGSGSAKDEQFF.

Judged by frequency, this clonotype is medium-sized. The gene calls are TRBV27 and TRBJ2-6; TCRdb gives TRBD1 as the D gene, but with no DNA this cannot be confirmed. Germline V gene lookup returns CDR1 MNHEY and CDR2 SMNVEV (reference sequence). The CDR3 covers 17 residues. The CDR3 reads CASSFRDRVSGANVLTF.

This clonotype is deemed medium-sized (0.01 to 0.1%) by its frequency. The rearrangement joins TRBV19 to TRBJ1-5; TCRdb gives TRBD1 as the D gene, but with no DNA this cannot be confirmed. This CDR3 has 14 amino acids. Germline loops: CDR1 LNHDA, CDR2 SQIVND (reference sequence). CDR3 loop: CASSTLTGTQPQHF.

This clonotype is classed as medium-sized by frequency. The gene calls are TRBV27 and TRBJ1-4; TCRdb gives TRBD1 as the D gene, but with no DNA this cannot be confirmed. The CDR3 consists of 13 residues. Per the germline V gene, CDR1 is MNHEY and CDR2 is SMNVEV (reference sequence). The CDR3 sequence is CASSLVGVGKLFF.